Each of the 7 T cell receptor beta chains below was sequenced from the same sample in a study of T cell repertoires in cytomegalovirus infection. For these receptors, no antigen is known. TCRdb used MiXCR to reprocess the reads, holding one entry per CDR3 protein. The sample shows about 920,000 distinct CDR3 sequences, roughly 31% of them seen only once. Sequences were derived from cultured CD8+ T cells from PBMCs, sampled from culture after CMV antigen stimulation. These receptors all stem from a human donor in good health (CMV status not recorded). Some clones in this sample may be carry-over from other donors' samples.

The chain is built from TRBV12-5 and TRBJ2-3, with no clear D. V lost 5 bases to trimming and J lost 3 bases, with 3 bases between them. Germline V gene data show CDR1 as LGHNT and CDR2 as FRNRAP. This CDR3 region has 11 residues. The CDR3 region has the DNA TGTGCTAGTGGTACGACAGATACGCAGTATTTT. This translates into CASGTTDTQYF.

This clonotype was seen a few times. CDR3 DNA sequence: TGTGCCAGCAGTTCCTACGGGGTTCAGCCCCAGCATTTT. Its translation is CASSSYGVQPQHF. This chain joins TRBV27 and TRBJ1-5; no reliable D call. Per germline, CDR1 MNHEY and CDR2 SMNVEV (reference sequence). The CDR3 is 13 amino acids. V lost 4 bases, J lost 6 bases, and 10 bases lay in between.

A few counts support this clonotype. CDR3 sequence (DNA): TGTGCCAGCAGCTTAGCCGGTTCTCCCTACAATGAGCAGTTCTTC. It translates to CASSLAGSPYNEQFF. V usage is TRBV11-3 and J usage is TRBJ2-1; unclear D gene. The CDR3 consists of 15 residues. Germline loops: CDR1 SGHNT, CDR2 YENEEA. Trimming left V 1 base short and J 2 bases short, with 9 bases between.

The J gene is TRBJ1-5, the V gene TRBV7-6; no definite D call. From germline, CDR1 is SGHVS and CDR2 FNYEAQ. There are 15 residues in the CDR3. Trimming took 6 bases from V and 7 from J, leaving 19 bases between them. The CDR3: CASSSDRVSQQPQHF. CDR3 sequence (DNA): TGTGCCAGCAGTTCCGACCGGGTTTCGCAACAGCCCCAGCATTTT.

CDR3 sequence (DNA): TGTGCTAGTGGTTTACGTGAGGGGGTATCCTACAATGAGCAGTTCTTC. Its protein product is CASGLREGVSYNEQFF. This chain links TRBV12-5 with TRBJ2-1; D perhaps matches TRBD1 (6 bases). This CDR3 comprises 16 residues. The V end lost 3 bases, the J end lost 1 base, and 13 bases lay between the germline ends. CDR1 and CDR2 (germline): LGHNT, FRNRAP. Full variable domain (remainder filled in from reference TRBV12-5 and TRBJ2-1): DARVTQTPRHKVTEMGQEVTMRCQPILGHNTVFWYRQTMMQGLELLAYFRNRAPLDDSGMPKDRFSAEMPDATLATLKIQPSEPRDSAVYFCASGLREGVSYNEQFFGPGTRLTVL.

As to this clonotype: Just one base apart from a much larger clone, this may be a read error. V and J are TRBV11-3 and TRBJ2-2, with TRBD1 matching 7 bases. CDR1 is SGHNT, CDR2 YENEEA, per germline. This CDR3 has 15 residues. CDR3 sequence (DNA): TGTGTCAGCAGCTTCCGGGACAGCAACACCGGGGAGCTGTTTTTT. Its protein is CVSSFRDSNTGELFF.

As DNA, the CDR3 is TGCGCCAGCAGCCAAGATCCCAGGGGTAAAGACGAGCAGTACTTC. This sequence encodes CASSQDPRGKDEQYF. The rearrangement links TRBV4-1 to TRBJ2-7, with TRBD1 as a possible D gene (6 bases). Germline CDR1 MGHRA, CDR2 YSYEKL. Trimming pared 0 bases from V and 5 bases from J, leaving 14 bases between. CDR3 length equals 15 residues.